These 2 T cell receptor beta chains were sequenced from one sample in a study of blood T cell repertoires in COVID-19. The data were produced by immunoSEQ multiplex PCR, yet TCRdb's version contains in-frame clones alone and is incomplete. The table shows some 83,000 clones, with 86% occurring only once. The sample consisted of peripheral blood. These receptors came from a man at least 80 years old in a cohort sampled during active COVID-19.

The chain is built from TRBV20-1 and TRBJ2-2; 7 nucleotides match TRBD2. CDR1 and CDR2 from the germline V gene are DFQATT and SNEGSKA (reference sequence). J was trimmed by 6 bases and V by 3 bases; bases with no gene match: 4. The CDR3 loop spans 13 amino acids. CDR3 sequence: CSASELASGELFF. CDR3 in DNA: TGCAGTGCTAGTGAACTAGCGTCCGGGGAGCTGTTTTTT.

The V call is TRBV18, the J call TRBJ2-1, with 8 bases aligning to TRBD2. CDR3 length equals 16 residues. Germline CDR1 is KGHSH and CDR2 is LQKENI. With 2 bases clipped from V and 0 bases from J, the junction kept 3 bases outside the gene matches. The CDR3 protein is CASSPDGGASYNEQFF. Written as DNA, the CDR3 is TGTGCCAGCTCACCAGACGGGGGGGCCTCCTACAATGAGCAGTTCTTC.